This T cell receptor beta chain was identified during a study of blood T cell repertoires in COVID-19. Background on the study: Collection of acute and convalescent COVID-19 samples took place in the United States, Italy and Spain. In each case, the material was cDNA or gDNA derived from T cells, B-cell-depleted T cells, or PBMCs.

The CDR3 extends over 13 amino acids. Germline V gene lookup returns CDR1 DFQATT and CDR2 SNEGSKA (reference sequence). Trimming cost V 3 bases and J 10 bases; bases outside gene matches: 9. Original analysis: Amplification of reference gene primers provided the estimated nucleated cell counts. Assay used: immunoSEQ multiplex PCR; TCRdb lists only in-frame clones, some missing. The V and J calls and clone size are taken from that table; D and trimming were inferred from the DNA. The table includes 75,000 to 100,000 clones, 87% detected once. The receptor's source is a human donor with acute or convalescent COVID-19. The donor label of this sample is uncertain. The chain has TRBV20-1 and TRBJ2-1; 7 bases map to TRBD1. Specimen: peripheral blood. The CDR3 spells CSASRQGPGEQFF. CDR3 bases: TGCAGTGCTAGTCGACAGGGACCTGGGGAGCAGTTCTTC.